The 7 T cell receptor beta chains presented below share a single source sample, sequenced in a study of early T cells in non-severe SARS-CoV-2 infection. TCRdb passed the 5' RACE reads through MiXCR, listing each CDR3 protein once. The sample records around 86,000 distinct CDR3 sequences, roughly 14% being singletons. The source material was whole blood. All receptors derive from an adult who was a healthcare worker with PCR-confirmed SARS-CoV-2 infection or an uninfected control (not recorded which).

The sample holds many counts of this clonotype. The J gene is TRBJ1-2, the V gene TRBV7-2, with D unresolved. Trimming cost V 1 base and J 2 bases, with 8 bases left between them. The CDR3 runs 14 residues. Germline V gene data show CDR1 as SGHTA and CDR2 as FQGNSA. The CDR3 spells CASSLDGQNYGYTF. For the CDR3, the DNA is TGTGCCAGCAGCTTAGATGGGCAGAACTATGGCTACACCTTC.

The chain carries TRBV3-1 and TRBJ1-2; 8 bases match TRBD1. The CDR3 totals 13 residues. After removal of 4 bases from V and 7 bases from J, the junction contained 5 bases not matched to a gene. The germline CDR1 and CDR2 sequences are LGHDT and YNNKEL (reference sequence). CDR3 in DNA: TGTGCCAGCAGCCCTCAGGGGGCCTCTGGCTACACCTTC. Its translation: CASSPQGASGYTF.

This clonotype was found a few times. The chain is built from TRBV20-1 and TRBJ1-1; TRBD1 agrees at 10 bases. Trimming took 4 bases from V and 4 from J; bases not matched to a gene: 9. The CDR3 covers 15 residues. From germline, CDR1 is DFQATT and CDR2 SNEGSKA (reference sequence). The CDR3 spells CSATQAGQGGTEAFF. The CDR3 nucleotides read TGCAGTGCTACCCAGGCAGGACAGGGGGGCACTGAAGCTTTCTTT.

The chain has TRBV29-1 and TRBJ2-1; D remains ambiguous. The CDR3 contains 12 residues. V dropped 4 bases and J dropped 1 base, with 5 bases sitting between them. The V gene's germline CDR1 is SQVTM and CDR2 ANQGSEA. The CDR3: CSVAISYNEQFF. The CDR3 region has the DNA TGCAGCGTTGCGATTTCCTACAATGAGCAGTTCTTC.

This clonotype was observed at least ten times. The chain joins TRBV10-3 to TRBJ2-5, with D unresolved. Germline lookup yields CDR1 ENHRY and CDR2 SYGVKD. The CDR3 is 12 residues long. Trimming took 3 bases from V and 0 from J, leaving 2 bases between them. The CDR3 sequence is CAISDNQETQYF. The CDR3 nucleotides read TGTGCCATCAGTGACAACCAAGAGACCCAGTACTTC.

This rearrangement joins TRBV29-1 to TRBJ2-2, with D possibly called TRBD1 or TRBD2 (6 bases each). This CDR3 contains 15 residues. V dropped 7 bases and J dropped 5 bases, with 20 bases sitting between them. CDR1 is SQVTM and CDR2 is ANQGSEA in the germline V gene. The CDR3 sequence is CSGRRDTTGTGELFF. CDR3 in DNA: TGCAGCGGGCGGCGGGACACCACGGGGACCGGGGAGCTGTTTTTT.

V gene TRBV20-1 combines with J gene TRBJ1-1; D unresolved. Germline lookup yields CDR1 DFQATT and CDR2 SNEGSKA (reference sequence). The V end lost 3 bases, the J end lost 4 bases, and 9 bases lay between the germline ends. CDR3 length equals 12 residues. CDR3 bases: TGCAGTGCTAGCGGGGAGGGCACTGAAGCTTTCTTT. Protein sequence: CSASGEGTEAFF.